These 27 T cell receptor beta chains came from one sample sequenced in a study of post-analysis software for immune sequencing data. Study-level results: There were a few TRBV segments more frequent in patients than controls, and TRBV5-6, TRBV5-1 and TRBV20-1 were among them.

The antigens for these receptors are not known. Sequencing libraries made from TCR beta cDNA carried unique molecular identifiers. TCRdb re-called the PCR reads through MiXCR, storing one row per CDR3 protein. The sample holds 380,000 or so distinct CDR3 sequences, about a third seen once. The sample taken for sequencing was blood. The receptors here all came from a girl aged 10-17 years with multiple sclerosis.

This clonotype was seen more than once but under ten times. J is TRBJ1-2 and V is TRBV5-1; weak D call: TRBD1 (5 bases). Germline CDR1 and CDR2: SGHRS and YFSETQ. The CDR3 covers 14 residues. V gave up 0 bases and J gave up 5 bases, with 11 bases separating them. CDR3 bases: TGCGCCAGCAGCTTGGGGTCCCAGGGTTATGGCTACACCTTC. It yields the protein CASSLGSQGYGYTF.

This clonotype has a handful of counts. The rearrangement uses TRBV29-1 and TRBJ1-2; 8 bases fit TRBD1. J was trimmed by 0 bases and V by 6 bases; bases with no gene match: 3. Germline V gives CDR1 SQVTM, CDR2 ANQGSEA. The CDR3 contains 13 residues. DNA for the CDR3: TGCAGCGTGCGGACAGGGTCTAACTATGGCTACACCTTC. Translation gives CSVRTGSNYGYTF.

This clonotype was found a few times. V usage is TRBV28 and J usage is TRBJ2-1; D call uncertain. CDR1 MDHEN and CDR2 SYDVKM come from the germline V gene. With 6 bases removed from V and 8 bases from J, the gap between germline ends came to 14 bases. The CDR3 contains 13 residues. The CDR3 nucleotides read TGTGCCAGCAGCCGAACCATGTGGGATGAGCAGTTCTTC. Translated, it gives CASSRTMWDEQFF. The full variable domain, completed using reference TRBV28 and TRBJ2-1, is DVKVTQSSRYLVKRTGEKVFLECVQDMDHENMFWYRQDPGLGLRLIYFSYDVKMKEKGDIPEGYSVSREKKERFSLILESASTNQTSMYLCASSRTMWDEQFFGPGTRLTVL.

The chain recombines TRBV5-1 with TRBJ2-1; perhaps TRBD1 as D (6 bases). This CDR3 has 14 residues. Germline V gene sequence: CDR1 SGHRS, CDR2 YFSETQ. V dropped 0 bases and J dropped 8 bases, with 12 bases sitting between them. CDR3 DNA: TGCGCCAGCAGCTTGGCGATAGGGGGATATGAGCAGTTCTTC. Translated, it gives CASSLAIGGYEQFF.

The chain couples TRBV7-9 to TRBJ2-7, with 7 bases lining up with TRBD1. Germline V gene lookup returns CDR1 SEHNR and CDR2 FQNEAQ (reference sequence). Trimming took 4 bases from V and 7 from J; bases not matched to a gene: 7. The CDR3 is 13 residues long. CDR3 loop: CASSSTGVREQYF. The DNA for the CDR3 is TGTGCCAGCAGCTCCACAGGGGTCCGGGAGCAGTACTTC.

This clonotype has only a few counts. The rearrangement links TRBV29-1 to TRBJ1-1, with D tentatively TRBD1 (5 bases). The CDR3 is 13 residues long. Deletions cut 4 bases from V and 1 base from J, with 10 bases between. Germline V gene lookup returns CDR1 SQVTM and CDR2 ANQGSEA. CDR3 loop: CSVAPGGNTEAFF. DNA for the CDR3: TGCAGCGTTGCCCCCGGGGGGAACACTGAAGCTTTCTTT.

This clonotype was seen more than once but under ten times. This rearrangement joins TRBV29-1 to TRBJ1-1; D possibly corresponds to TRBD1 (6 bases). V shed 5 bases and J shed 4 bases, with 17 bases lying between them. The CDR3 contains 14 residues. Per germline, CDR1 SQVTM and CDR2 ANQGSEA. The CDR3: CSVSSGEGVTEAFF. The CDR3 nucleotides are TGCAGCGTTTCTTCAGGGGAAGGAGTCACTGAAGCTTTCTTT.

This clonotype was observed a handful of times. The chain is built from TRBV3-1 and TRBJ2-5; no firm D call. Per the germline V gene, CDR1 is LGHDT and CDR2 is YNNKEL (reference sequence). The V end lost 4 bases, the J end lost 1 base, and 10 bases lay between the germline ends. CDR3 length: 14 residues. CDR3 nucleotide sequence: TGTGCCAGCAGCCCCGAGTGGAGCCAAGAGACCCAGTACTTC. Its translation: CASSPEWSQETQYF.

This clonotype was counted between two and nine times. The rearrangement joins TRBV4-3 to TRBJ1-4, with 7 positions matching TRBD1. Germline V gene lookup returns CDR1 LGHNA and CDR2 YSLEER. The CDR3 has 16 amino acids. Germline trimming cut 0 bases from V and 6 bases from J; bases unmatched to any gene: 7. The CDR3 bases are TGCGCCAGCAGCCAAGATGGGGGGACAGTTTATGAAAAACTGTTTTTT. Its translation is CASSQDGGTVYEKLFF.

This clonotype was observed once. The CDR3 nucleotides are TGTGCCAGCAGCACGGGAGAGGGCAATGACTACACCTTC. Its translation is CASSTGEGNDYTF. This rearrangement joins TRBV7-9 to TRBJ1-2; the D is unclear. Germline V gives CDR1 SEHNR, CDR2 FQNEAQ (reference sequence). The germline V and J ends were trimmed by 5 bases and 10 bases, with 17 bases remaining between them. The CDR3 is 13 amino acids.

The chain uses TRBV11-1 and TRBJ2-4; TRBD1 matches 9 bases. V dropped 5 bases and J dropped 3; count of bases not matched to a gene: 5. The CDR3 totals 15 residues. Germline values: CDR1 SGHAT, CDR2 FQDESV (reference sequence). CDR3 protein: CASSITGGVKNIQYF. The DNA for the CDR3 is TGTGCCAGCAGCATCACAGGGGGCGTCAAAAACATTCAGTACTTC.

The sample holds a few counts of this clonotype. The chain carries TRBV10-3 and TRBJ2-7, with a possible D match to TRBD1 (5 bases). Trimming pared 10 bases from V and 0 bases from J, leaving 13 bases between. The CDR3 has 13 residues. CDR1 and CDR2 from the germline V gene are ENHRY and SYGVKD. The CDR3 region is CATAGIPSYEQYF. CDR3 nucleotide sequence: TGTGCCACAGCAGGGATCCCCTCCTACGAGCAGTACTTC.

This clonotype came up a few times. The rearrangement links TRBV15 to TRBJ2-7; D may be TRBD1 (6 bases). The CDR3 is 15 amino acids. The V and J ends lost 0 bases and 2 bases respectively, with 11 bases between them. The germline V gene encodes CDR1 LNHNV and CDR2 YYDKDF (reference sequence). The CDR3 sequence: CATSREYGQTYEQYF. DNA for the CDR3: TGTGCCACCAGCAGAGAGTACGGACAGACCTACGAGCAGTACTTC.

The chain recombines TRBV5-1 with TRBJ2-7; D is possibly TRBD1 (6 bases). This CDR3 region has 14 residues. Germline lookup yields CDR1 SGHRS and CDR2 YFSETQ. Trimming took off 7 bases at V and 7 bases at J, with 21 bases between the two ends. The DNA for the CDR3 is TGCGCCAGCTGCTCCAATACAGGGTCTAGGGAGCAGTACTTC. This translates into CASCSNTGSREQYF. Drawing the rest from reference TRBV5-1 and TRBJ2-7, the complete variable domain is KAGVTQTPRYLIKTRGQQVTLSCSPISGHRSVSWYQQTPGQGLQFLFEYFSETQRNKGNFPGRFSGRQFSNSRSEMNVSTLELGDSALYLCASCSNTGSREQYFGPGTRLTVT.

This clonotype occurred a few times. The chain carries TRBV5-1 and TRBJ2-7; D unresolved. Germline CDR1 reads SGHRS; CDR2 reads YFSETQ. Trimming took 4 bases from V and 0 from J, leaving 14 bases between them. This CDR3 is 15 amino acids long. CDR3 in amino acids: CASSTRHTSSYEQYF. CDR3 DNA: TGCGCCAGCAGCACCCGGCACACGAGCTCCTACGAGCAGTACTTC.

This clonotype was counted at least ten times. CDR3 DNA sequence: TGCGCCAGCAGCCAAGGCCGCGGGAGTTTACAAGAGACCCAGTACTTC. Residues: CASSQGRGSLQETQYF. The chain recombines TRBV4-3 with TRBJ2-5; 7 bases are a match to TRBD2. Trimming cost V 1 base and J 2 bases; bases outside gene matches: 7. This CDR3 has 16 residues. Germline V lookup: CDR1 LGHNA, CDR2 YSLEER.

This clonotype was detected only a few times. The chain links TRBV6-1 to TRBJ1-5; 8 bases are a match to TRBD1. Unmatched junction bases numbered 9, after V lost 5 bases and J lost 0 bases. The CDR3 is 17 residues long. Germline CDR1 reads MNHNS; CDR2 reads SASEGT. CDR3 bases: TGTGCCAGCAGTCCCAAGACAGGGGCCGATAGCAATCAGCCCCAGCATTTT. It is translated as CASSPKTGADSNQPQHF.

A few counts support this clonotype. The chain links TRBV6-6 to TRBJ1-1; 11 bases map to TRBD1. After removal of 2 bases from V and 3 bases from J, the junction contained 5 bases not matched to a gene. The CDR3 totals 16 residues. Germline V gene sequence: CDR1 MNHNY, CDR2 SVGAGI (reference sequence). This chain's CDR3 is CASSYPPGQGDTEAFF. The CDR3 DNA is TGTGCCAGCAGTTACCCTCCGGGACAGGGGGACACTGAAGCTTTCTTT.

This clonotype appeared a few times. The rearrangement joins TRBV7-2 to TRBJ1-2; unclear D gene. Looked up from germline, CDR1 is SGHTA and CDR2 is FQGNSA. The ends were cut back, 5 bases at V and 7 bases at J, with 11 bases in the middle. This CDR3 is 12 amino acids long. For the CDR3, the DNA is TGTGCCAGCAGCAACTACAGCGGTGGCTACACCTTC. Protein sequence: CASSNYSGGYTF.

The rearrangement joins TRBV6-5 to TRBJ2-5, with 7 positions matching TRBD2. The CDR3 loop spans 15 amino acids. The junction had 8 bases not matched to a gene; V was cut back by 2 bases and J by 5 bases. The V gene's germline CDR1 is MNHEY and CDR2 SVGAGI. CDR3 nucleotides: TGTGCCAGCAGTTACAGCGGGACTGCCAGCGAGACCCAGTACTTC. This sequence encodes CASSYSGTASETQYF.

V usage is TRBV5-1 and J usage is TRBJ1-2, with 7 bases aligning to TRBD1. Germline lookup yields CDR1 SGHRS and CDR2 YFSETQ. The CDR3 length is 15 residues. Germline trimming cut 1 base from V and 0 bases from J; bases unmatched to any gene: 3. CDR3 bases: TGCGCCAGCAGCTTGTGGGACAGCCCTAACTATGGCTACACCTTC. This codes for CASSLWDSPNYGYTF.

This clonotype was recorded many times. The chain has TRBV4-1 and TRBJ2-5; D may match TRBD1 or TRBD2 (5 bases each). The CDR3 is made up of 15 amino acids. V lost 4 bases, J lost 4 bases, and 16 bases lay in between. The germline gives CDR1 MGHRA, CDR2 YSYEKL. CDR3 region: CASSPYQRDGETQYF. The CDR3 coding sequence is TGCGCCAGCAGCCCGTACCAACGGGACGGAGAGACCCAGTACTTC.

The chain couples TRBV12-5 to TRBJ2-3; TRBD1 matches at 7 bases. CDR1 is LGHNT, CDR2 FRNRAP, per germline. The length of the CDR3 is 14 residues. V lost 6 bases and J lost 6; bases outside the gene matches: 9. CDR3 loop: CASGRDSHTDTQYF. The CDR3 region has the DNA TGTGCTAGTGGAAGGGACAGCCACACGGATACGCAGTATTTT.

This clonotype has just a few counts. This chain uses TRBV4-1 with TRBJ1-5; D gene unclear. The CDR3 length is 13 residues. Per the germline V gene, CDR1 is MGHRA and CDR2 is YSYEKL. Trimming shortened V by 0 bases and J by 7 bases, and 7 bases separated the two germline ends. The CDR3: CASSQDKGQPQHF. For the CDR3, the DNA is TGCGCCAGCAGCCAAGATAAAGGGCAGCCCCAGCATTTT.

Only a few counts were recorded for this clonotype. V is TRBV24-1 and J is TRBJ2-1, with D possibly TRBD1 on 5 matching bases. The CDR3 length is 16 residues. Trimming pared 3 bases from V and 5 bases from J, leaving 16 bases between. Germline values: CDR1 KGHDR, CDR2 SFDVKD. CDR3 sequence reads: CATSDTGTSRDNEQFF. The DNA of the CDR3 is TGTGCCACCAGTGATACTGGAACCTCCAGGGACAATGAGCAGTTCTTC.

This clonotype was counted only a few times. The chain carries TRBV4-1 and TRBJ2-7, with TRBD2 matching over 7 bases. The CDR3 covers 14 residues. Germline V gives CDR1 MGHRA, CDR2 YSYEKL. The V and J ends lost 2 bases and 4 bases, in that order; junction bases with no gene match: 5. This CDR3 is CASSQLLGGYEQYF. CDR3 nucleotide sequence: TGCGCCAGCAGCCAACTCTTGGGGGGGTACGAGCAGTACTTC.

The chain links TRBV6-2 or TRBV6-3 to TRBJ2-1, with D possibly TRBD2 on 5 matching bases. The V gene lost 7 bases and the J gene lost 0 bases, with 13 bases spanning the gap. Per the germline V gene, CDR1 is MNHEY and CDR2 is SVGEGT. The CDR3 contains 15 residues. CDR3 coding DNA: TGTGCCAGCACCACCGAGGGAAGCTCCTACAATGAGCAGTTCTTC. The encoded protein is CASTTEGSSYNEQFF.